This TCR beta chain emerged from a study of OX40 agonist ivuxolimab in advanced cancers. Study-level information: At doses from 0.01 to 10 mg/kg, patients were given intravenous ivuxolimab every 2 weeks. Subjects had a mean age of roughly 60 years, with a range of about 23 to 90; about 83% were male. Whole-study findings and limits: The work left the antigen specificity of expanded peripheral T cells undetermined.

Measured with immunoSEQ multiplex PCR; TCRdb has only the in-frame clones, and not every one. The repertoire holds 55,000 to 70,000 clones, with roughly 84% as singletons. Germline loops: CDR1 MNHEY, CDR2 SMNVEV (reference sequence). CDR3 length equals 14 residues. V gave up 9 bases and J gave up 2 bases, with 15 bases separating them. A few counts support this clone. No antigen is known for it. The receptor was isolated from an adult with an advanced solid tumor such as melanoma, head and neck, liver or kidney cancer. The chain couples TRBV27 to TRBJ2-3; D remains ambiguous. Sequenced here: CD4+ or CD8+ T cells sorted from blood, sampled in a trial of the OX40 agonist ivuxolimab. The CDR3 DNA reads as TGTGCCAGTTCATCCGGGTACGTCACAGATACGCAGTATTTT. It codes for CASSSGYVTDTQYF.